These T cell receptor beta chains were read from a single sample in a study of STAT5B mutations in CD4+ large granular lymphocyte leukemia. Measured with immunoSEQ multiplex PCR; TCRdb has only the in-frame clones, and not every one. The sample has tens of thousands of clones, about 80% seen once. Sample: CD4+ T cells from blood buffy coats. These receptor sequences come from a human donor in good health. Each CDR3 is given with its conserved first and last residue. Fields, in order: clone size, D gene, J gene, V gene, CDR3 protein, CDR3 DNA. The D gene is left open where the match is weak. The size of a clone is reported for some rows only, either as once, few or many, or as a class for expanded clones.

clone size: -
D gene: TRBD1
J gene: TRBJ1-2
V gene: TRBV11-3
CDR3 protein: CASSLGGTDANYGYTF
CDR3 DNA: TGTGCCAGCAGCTTAGGGGGGACAGACGCTAACTATGGCTACACCTTC

clone size: -
D gene: -
J gene: TRBJ2-6
V gene: TRBV28
CDR3 protein: CASSPSAAGANVLTF
CDR3 DNA: TGTGCCAGCAGTCCGTCTGCGGCTGGGGCCAACGTCCTGACTTTC

clone size: -
D gene: TRBD1
J gene: TRBJ2-1
V gene: TRBV11-3
CDR3 protein: CASSIQGANEQFF
CDR3 DNA: TGTGCCAGCAGCATACAGGGGGCCAATGAGCAGTTCTTC

clone size: few
D gene: -
J gene: TRBJ1-1
V gene: TRBV6-5
CDR3 protein: CASKDGVMVTEAFF
CDR3 DNA: TGTGCCAGCAAGGACGGGGTTATGGTCACTGAAGCTTTCTTT

clone size: -
D gene: -
J gene: TRBJ1-1
V gene: TRBV18
CDR3 protein: CASSPPLGMNTEAFF
CDR3 DNA: TGTGCCAGCTCACCACCGCTGGGGATGAACACTGAAGCTTTCTTT

clone size: once
D gene: -
J gene: TRBJ2-7
V gene: TRBV6-5
CDR3 protein: CASSQGERRGYEQYF
CDR3 DNA: TGTGCCAGCAGCCAAGGAGAACGCAGGGGATACGAGCAGTACTTC

clone size: -
D gene: -
J gene: TRBJ2-1
V gene: TRBV5-6
CDR3 protein: CASSLTSFRYNEQFF
CDR3 DNA: TGTGCCAGCAGCCTGACATCTTTTCGGTACAATGAGCAGTTCTTC

clone size: -
D gene: TRBD1
J gene: TRBJ1-4
V gene: TRBV2
CDR3 protein: CASSSDRDLANEKLFF
CDR3 DNA: TGTGCCAGCAGTTCAGACAGGGACCTGGCTAATGAAAAACTGTTTTTT

clone size: -
D gene: -
J gene: TRBJ2-7
V gene: TRBV21-1
CDR3 protein: CASSKPDGRSNYEQYF
CDR3 DNA: TGTGCCAGCAGCAAACCCGACGGGAGATCTAACTACGAGCAGTACTTC

clone size: -
D gene: TRBD1
J gene: TRBJ1-5
V gene: TRBV28
CDR3 protein: CASGRQGGQPQHF
CDR3 DNA: TGTGCCAGCGGCCGACAGGGGGGTCAGCCCCAGCATTTT

clone size: -
D gene: TRBD2
J gene: TRBJ2-7
V gene: TRBV7-8
CDR3 protein: CASSPWGLAGGPRSYEQYF
CDR3 DNA: TGTGCCAGCAGCCCCTGGGGGCTAGCGGGAGGGCCAAGATCCTACGAGCAGTACTTC

clone size: -
D gene: TRBD1
J gene: TRBJ2-1
V gene: TRBV11-3
CDR3 protein: CASSPSHGTGFGEQFF
CDR3 DNA: TGTGCCAGCAGCCCGAGCCACGGGACAGGTTTTGGTGAGCAGTTCTTC

clone size: few
D gene: -
J gene: TRBJ2-7
V gene: TRBV19
CDR3 protein: CASSTQAGYEQYF
CDR3 DNA: TGTGCCAGTAGTACTCAAGCCGGCTACGAGCAGTACTTC

clone size: -
D gene: -
J gene: TRBJ1-2
V gene: TRBV6-6
CDR3 protein: CASSYSGGDYGYTF
CDR3 DNA: TGTGCCAGCAGTTACTCGGGGGGCGACTATGGCTACACCTTC

clone size: once
D gene: -
J gene: TRBJ2-1
V gene: TRBV18
CDR3 protein: CASSSGVHNEQFF
CDR3 DNA: TGTGCCAGCTCCAGTGGGGTGCACAATGAGCAGTTCTTC

clone size: -
D gene: TRBD1
J gene: TRBJ1-1
V gene: TRBV9
CDR3 protein: CASSVAPGQGGFGAFF
CDR3 DNA: TGTGCCAGCAGCGTAGCTCCCGGACAGGGCGGCTTTGGGGCTTTCTTT

clone size: -
D gene: -
J gene: TRBJ2-7
V gene: TRBV7-8
CDR3 protein: CASSRAGTDSYEQYF
CDR3 DNA: TGTGCCAGCAGCCGAGCCGGGACGGACTCCTACGAGCAGTACTTC

clone size: -
D gene: -
J gene: TRBJ2-6
V gene: TRBV6-5
CDR3 protein: CASSYAGAGANVLTF
CDR3 DNA: TGTGCCAGCAGTTACGCGGGTGCTGGGGCCAACGTCCTGACTTTC

clone size: -
D gene: -
J gene: TRBJ2-7
V gene: TRBV21-1
CDR3 protein: CASSFLAGVIPYEQYF
CDR3 DNA: TGTGCCAGCAGCTTTTTAGCGGGAGTTATACCCTACGAGCAGTACTTC

clone size: -
D gene: TRBD2
J gene: TRBJ2-7
V gene: TRBV6-6
CDR3 protein: CASIGLAGEFREQYF
CDR3 DNA: TGTGCCAGCATCGGACTAGCGGGAGAATTTCGGGAGCAGTACTTC

clone size: -
D gene: -
J gene: TRBJ2-1
V gene: TRBV5-1
CDR3 protein: CASSLARQSSNEQFF
CDR3 DNA: TGCGCCAGCAGCTTGGCGCGACAGTCTTCCAATGAGCAGTTCTTC

clone size: -
D gene: TRBD2
J gene: TRBJ2-3
V gene: TRBV7-9
CDR3 protein: CASSLDASGSNTDTQYF
CDR3 DNA: TGTGCCAGCAGCTTAGATGCTAGCGGGAGTAACACAGATACGCAGTATTTT

clone size: -
D gene: -
J gene: TRBJ2-1
V gene: TRBV7-7
CDR3 protein: CASSLGLGSNHNEQFF
CDR3 DNA: TGTGCCAGCAGCTTGGGGCTCGGGAGCAACCACAATGAGCAGTTCTTC

clone size: -
D gene: TRBD2
J gene: TRBJ2-5
V gene: TRBV7-9
CDR3 protein: CASSFYAGEETQYF
CDR3 DNA: TGTGCCAGCAGCTTCTATGCGGGAGAGGAGACCCAGTACTTC

clone size: -
D gene: -
J gene: TRBJ2-2
V gene: TRBV7-8
CDR3 protein: CASSLGGADTGELFF
CDR3 DNA: TGTGCCAGCAGCTTAGGAGGGGCGGACACCGGGGAGCTGTTTTTT

clone size: -
D gene: -
J gene: TRBJ2-7
V gene: TRBV18
CDR3 protein: CASSPGDVSYEQYF
CDR3 DNA: TGTGCCAGCTCACCTGGGGACGTCTCCTACGAGCAGTACTTC

clone size: -
D gene: TRBD1
J gene: TRBJ2-3
V gene: TRBV12-5
CDR3 protein: CASGGTGGTDTQYF
CDR3 DNA: TGTGCTAGTGGGGGGACAGGGGGCACAGATACGCAGTATTTT

clone size: few
D gene: -
J gene: TRBJ1-2
V gene: TRBV5-6
CDR3 protein: CASSLDVTQGGYTF
CDR3 DNA: TGTGCCAGCAGCTTGGATGTCACACAGGGTGGCTACACCTTC

clone size: -
D gene: TRBD1
J gene: TRBJ1-2
V gene: TRBV5-8
CDR3 protein: CASSLDRVYGYTF
CDR3 DNA: TGTGCCAGCAGCTTAGACAGGGTATACGGCTACACCTTC

clone size: -
D gene: TRBD1
J gene: TRBJ1-3
V gene: TRBV25-1
CDR3 protein: CASSEQKTGGSGNTIYF
CDR3 DNA: TGTGCCAGCAGTGAACAAAAGACAGGGGGCTCTGGAAACACCATATATTTT

clone size: few
D gene: TRBD1
J gene: TRBJ1-1
V gene: TRBV7-9
CDR3 protein: CASRLGTGALNTEAFF
CDR3 DNA: TGTGCCAGCAGACTAGGGACAGGGGCCTTGAACACTGAAGCTTTCTTT

clone size: -
D gene: TRBD2
J gene: TRBJ2-1
V gene: TRBV6-1
CDR3 protein: CASSEAGLADIYNEQFF
CDR3 DNA: TGTGCCAGCAGTGAAGCCGGGCTAGCGGATATCTACAATGAGCAGTTCTTC

clone size: -
D gene: TRBD1
J gene: TRBJ2-3
V gene: TRBV29-1
CDR3 protein: CSVNRGSPDTQYF
CDR3 DNA: TGCAGCGTCAACAGGGGCTCCCCAGATACGCAGTATTTT

clone size: -
D gene: -
J gene: TRBJ1-2
V gene: TRBV4-1
CDR3 protein: CASSQWEFVGGYTF
CDR3 DNA: TGCGCCAGCAGCCAATGGGAATTTGTGGGCGGCTACACCTTC

clone size: -
D gene: -
J gene: TRBJ2-7
V gene: TRBV28
CDR3 protein: CASNSQPPGYEQYF
CDR3 DNA: TGTGCCAGTAACTCCCAACCACCAGGGTACGAGCAGTACTTC

clone size: -
D gene: TRBD2
J gene: TRBJ2-5
V gene: TRBV5-4
CDR3 protein: CASSLGASGQLETQYF
CDR3 DNA: TGTGCCAGCAGCTTGGGAGCTAGCGGCCAATTGGAGACCCAGTACTTC

clone size: -
D gene: -
J gene: TRBJ1-4
V gene: TRBV7-9
CDR3 protein: CASSLTGFTKEKLFF
CDR3 DNA: TGTGCCAGCAGCTTGACAGGTTTCACTAAGGAAAAACTGTTTTTT

clone size: -
D gene: TRBD2
J gene: TRBJ2-2
V gene: TRBV2
CDR3 protein: CASSLNGEWTSGTGELFF
CDR3 DNA: TGTGCCAGCAGTTTAAATGGGGAGTGGACTAGCGGGACCGGGGAGCTGTTTTTT

clone size: -
D gene: -
J gene: TRBJ1-4
V gene: TRBV7-9
CDR3 protein: CASSFFTGFEKLFF
CDR3 DNA: TGTGCCAGCAGCTTTTTTACAGGGTTTGAAAAACTGTTTTTT

clone size: -
D gene: TRBD2
J gene: TRBJ2-2
V gene: TRBV5-5
CDR3 protein: CASSLGYSGMGFAGELFF
CDR3 DNA: TGTGCCAGCAGCTTGGGGTACAGCGGGATGGGGTTTGCCGGGGAGCTGTTTTTT